This TCR beta chain emerged from a study of type 1 regulatory T cells. Across the whole study: T-allo10 is an in vitro-generated, Tr1-enriched CD4 T cell product specific for alloantigen. Study-wide points: Tr1 cells had a more restricted TCR repertoire than non-Tr1 cells.

The CDR3 covers 15 residues. Germline V gives CDR1 DFQATT, CDR2 SNEGSKA (reference sequence). The V segment lost 5 bases and the J segment 5 bases; nucleotides outside the gene matches: 11. TCRdb reprocessed the reads via MiXCR and lists one record per CDR3 protein. This sample has tens of thousands of distinct CDR3 sequences, with around 49% found just once. Regarding this clonotype: Its antigen is undetermined.

V is TRBV20-1 and J is TRBJ2-5; 10 nucleotides line up with TRBD2. This clonotype originated in a human donor in good health. Sequencing used cultured non-Tr1 T cells, either the whole culture or a sorted T cell fraction (not recorded which). The CDR3 region has the DNA TGCAGTGCTCCCCCCAGCGGGGGGGTTCGGGAGACCCAGTACTTC. Its protein product is CSAPPSGGVRETQYF.